This TCR beta chain derives from a study of CD8+ T cells in alopecia areata. Trimming removed 0 bases at V and 6 bases at J, with 15 bases between. This CDR3 has 14 residues. Germline V gives CDR1 GTSNPN, CDR2 SVGIG (reference sequence). Treatment specified: oral pan-JAK inhibitor, 5-10 mg twice daily. Extracted RNA was reverse transcribed, and the resulting cDNA served as sequencing template. Using immunoSEQ multiplex PCR, the repertoire was profiled, and TCRdb retains in-frame clones only, with some absent. The top ten hold around 0.92% of the sample, which has a few hundred thousand clones, 50% to 75% seen once.

The receptor comes from a human donor with alopecia areata. This chain links TRBV30 with TRBJ2-7; D may be TRBD1 or TRBD2 (5 bases each). The specimen comprised CD4+ T cells sorted from blood, sampled around week 54, from a patient treated with tofacitinib. The CDR3: CAWSVRPGTGEQYF. The CDR3 DNA follows: TGTGCCTGGAGTGTAAGGCCAGGGACGGGCGAGCAGTACTTC.